A selection of T cell receptor beta chains follows, all from one sample in a study of T cell responses to AZD1222 COVID-19 vaccine. Sequencing used immunoSEQ multiplex PCR; TCRdb keeps in-frame clones, though not all of them. The sample lists 110,000 or so clones, roughly 89% occurring once. This specimen consisted of peripheral blood, obtained 28 days after the second AZD1222 dose. The source of these receptors is an adult who received the AZD1222 COVID-19 vaccine. Each CDR3 is given with its conserved first and last residue. Fields, in order: D gene, V gene, J gene, clone size, CDR3 protein, CDR3 DNA. D genes are given only for firm matches. The size field is filled for only some rows; it gives once, few, many or a size class.

>.|TRBV30|TRBJ1-1|.
CAWSVPAGVAEAFF
TGTGCCTGGAGTGTACCAGCCGGGGTCGCTGAAGCTTTCTTT
>TRBD2|TRBV18|TRBJ2-7|once
CASSPGGDGSYEQYF
TGTGCCAGCTCACCCGGGGGGGATGGGTCCTACGAGCAGTACTTC
>TRBD1|TRBV7-9|TRBJ1-2|.
CASSLTGQGANYGYTF
TGTGCCAGCAGCTTAACAGGACAGGGAGCGAACTATGGCTACACCTTC
>.|TRBV9|TRBJ2-7|.
CASSVDAGTDYEQYF
TGTGCCAGCAGCGTAGACGCCGGGACTGACTACGAGCAGTACTTC
>TRBD1|TRBV10-3|TRBJ1-2|few
CATNQGARDGYTF
TGTGCCACCAATCAGGGGGCACGAGATGGCTACACCTTC
>TRBD1|TRBV3-1/TRBV3-2|TRBJ1-2|.
CASSQDRRSDRGANYGYTF
TGTGCCAGCAGCCAAGATCGGAGGTCGGACAGGGGAGCTAACTATGGCTACACCTTC
>TRBD2|TRBV23-1|TRBJ2-2|once
CASSRNSGRMNTGELFF
TGCGCCAGCAGTCGGAATAGCGGGAGAATGAACACCGGGGAGCTGTTTTTT
>TRBD2|TRBV4-1|TRBJ2-5|.
CASSQDGGGARETQYF
TGCGCCAGCAGCCAAGATGGCGGGGGGGCACGCGAGACCCAGTACTTC
>.|TRBV21-1|TRBJ2-7|.
CASTLTGYYEQYF
TGTGCCAGCACCCTGACAGGTTACTACGAGCAGTACTTC
>.|TRBV6-5|TRBJ2-7|few
CAIRDRRTYEQYF
TGTGCCATCCGGGACCGCAGGACATACGAGCAGTACTTC
>.|TRBV27|TRBJ2-1|.
CASSLGPNNEQFF
TGTGCCAGCAGTTTGGGGCCCAACAATGAGCAGTTCTTC
>.|TRBV24-1|TRBJ2-3|.
CATSPSAYATQYF
TGTGCCACCAGTCCATCCGCCTATGCTACGCAGTATTTT
>TRBD1|TRBV27|TRBJ2-7|.
CASSLKTGTYEQYF
TGTGCCAGCAGTTTAAAGACAGGGACCTACGAGCAGTACTTC
>TRBD1|TRBV24-1|TRBJ2-5|.
CATSDLPGQGIYGETQYF
TGTGCCACCAGTGATTTGCCCGGACAGGGGATCTACGGAGAGACCCAGTACTTC
>TRBD1|TRBV29-1|TRBJ1-2|once
CSVDQDRAGYTF
TGCAGCGTTGACCAGGACAGGGCTGGCTACACCTTC
>.|TRBV5-1|TRBJ2-7|.
CASSRDFHYEQYF
TGCGCCAGCAGTCGGGACTTCCACTACGAGCAGTACTTC
>.|TRBV28|TRBJ1-2|once
CASLKRGRGYTF
TGTGCCAGCCTAAAGAGGGGACGAGGCTACACCTTC
>.|TRBV7-8|TRBJ2-7|.
CASSFGGGNSYEQYF
TGTGCCAGCAGCTTTGGCGGGGGCAACTCCTACGAGCAGTACTTC